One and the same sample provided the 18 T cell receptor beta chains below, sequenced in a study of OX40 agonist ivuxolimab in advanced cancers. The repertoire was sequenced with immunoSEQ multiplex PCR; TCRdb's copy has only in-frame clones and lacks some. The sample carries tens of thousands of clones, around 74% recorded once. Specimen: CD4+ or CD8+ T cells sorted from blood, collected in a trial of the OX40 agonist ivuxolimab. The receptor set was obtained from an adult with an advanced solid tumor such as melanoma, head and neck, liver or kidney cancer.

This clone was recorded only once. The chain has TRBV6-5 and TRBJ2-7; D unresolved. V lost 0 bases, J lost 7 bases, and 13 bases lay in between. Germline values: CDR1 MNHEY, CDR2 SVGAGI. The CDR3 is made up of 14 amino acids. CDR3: CASSYSGHSWEQYF. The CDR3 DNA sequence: TGTGCCAGCAGTTACTCTGGCCATAGCTGGGAGCAGTACTTC.

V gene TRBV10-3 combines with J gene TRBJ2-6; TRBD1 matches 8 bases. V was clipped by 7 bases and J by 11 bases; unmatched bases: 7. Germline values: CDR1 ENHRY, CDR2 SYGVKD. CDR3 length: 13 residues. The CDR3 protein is CAITPDRGDVLTF. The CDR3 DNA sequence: TGTGCCATCACGCCCGACAGGGGAGACGTCCTGACTTTC.

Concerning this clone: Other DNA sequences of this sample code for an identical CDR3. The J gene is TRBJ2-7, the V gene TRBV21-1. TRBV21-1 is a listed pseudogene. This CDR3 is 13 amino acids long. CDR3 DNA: TGCGCCAGCAGCGGGTCCTCCCACCACGAGCAGTACTTC. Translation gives CASSGSSHHEQYF.

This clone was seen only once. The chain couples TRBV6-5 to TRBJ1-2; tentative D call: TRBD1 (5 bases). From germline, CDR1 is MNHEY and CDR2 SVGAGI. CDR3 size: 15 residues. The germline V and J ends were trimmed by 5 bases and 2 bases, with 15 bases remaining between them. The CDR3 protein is CASSPRDVFNYGYTF. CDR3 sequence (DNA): TGTGCCAGCAGTCCCCGGGACGTCTTCAACTATGGCTACACCTTC.

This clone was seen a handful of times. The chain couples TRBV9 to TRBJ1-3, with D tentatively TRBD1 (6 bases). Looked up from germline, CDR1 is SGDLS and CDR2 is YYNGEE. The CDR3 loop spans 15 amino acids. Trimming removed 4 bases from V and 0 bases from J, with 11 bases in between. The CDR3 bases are TGTGCCAGCAGCAAAGGGGGGAGCTCTGGAAACACCATATATTTT. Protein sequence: CASSKGGSSGNTIYF.

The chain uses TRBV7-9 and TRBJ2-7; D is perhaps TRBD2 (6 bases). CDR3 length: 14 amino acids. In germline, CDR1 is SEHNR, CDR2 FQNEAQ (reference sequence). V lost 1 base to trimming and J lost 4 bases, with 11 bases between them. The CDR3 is CASSLERETYEQYF. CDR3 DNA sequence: TGTGCCAGCAGCTTAGAACGGGAGACTTACGAGCAGTACTTC.

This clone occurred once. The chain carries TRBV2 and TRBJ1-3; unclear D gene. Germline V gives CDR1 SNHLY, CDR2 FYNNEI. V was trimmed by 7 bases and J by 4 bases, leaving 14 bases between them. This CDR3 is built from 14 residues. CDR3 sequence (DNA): TGTGCCAGCACTATAGCGCAGCGGGGAAACACCATATATTTT. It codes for CASTIAQRGNTIYF.

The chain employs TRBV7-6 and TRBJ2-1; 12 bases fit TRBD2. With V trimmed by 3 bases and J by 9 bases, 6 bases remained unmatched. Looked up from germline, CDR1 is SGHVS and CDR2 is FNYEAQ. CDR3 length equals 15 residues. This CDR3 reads CASSFLTSGSSEQFF. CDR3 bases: TGTGCCAGCAGCTTCCTGACTAGCGGGAGTAGTGAGCAGTTCTTC.

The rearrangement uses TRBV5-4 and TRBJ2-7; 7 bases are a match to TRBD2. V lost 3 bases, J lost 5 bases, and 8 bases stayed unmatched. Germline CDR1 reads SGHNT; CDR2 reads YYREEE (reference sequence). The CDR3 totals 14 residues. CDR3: CASSSGGLIDEQYF. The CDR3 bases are TGTGCCAGCAGCTCGGGGGGACTCATCGACGAGCAGTACTTC.

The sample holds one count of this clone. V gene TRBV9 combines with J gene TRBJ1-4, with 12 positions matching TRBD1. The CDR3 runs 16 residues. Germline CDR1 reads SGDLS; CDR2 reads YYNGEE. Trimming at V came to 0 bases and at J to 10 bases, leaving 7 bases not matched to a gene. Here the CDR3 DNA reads TGTGCCAGCAGCGTAGCTGGAGGGACAGGGGGCGGAAAACTGTTTTTT. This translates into CASSVAGGTGGGKLFF.

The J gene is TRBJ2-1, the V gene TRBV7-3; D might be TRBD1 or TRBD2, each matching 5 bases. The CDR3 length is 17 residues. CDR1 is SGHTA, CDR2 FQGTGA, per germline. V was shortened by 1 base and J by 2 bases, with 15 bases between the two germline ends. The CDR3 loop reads CASSLISGQGAYNEQFF. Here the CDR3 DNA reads TGTGCCAGCAGCTTAATCTCAGGGCAGGGAGCCTACAATGAGCAGTTCTTC.

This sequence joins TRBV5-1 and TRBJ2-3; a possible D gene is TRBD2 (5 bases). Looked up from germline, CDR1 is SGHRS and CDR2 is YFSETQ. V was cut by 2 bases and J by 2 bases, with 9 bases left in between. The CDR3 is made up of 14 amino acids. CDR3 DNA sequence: TGCGCCAGCAGCTTCGGACTGCACACAGATACGCAGTATTTT. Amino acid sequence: CASSFGLHTDTQYF.

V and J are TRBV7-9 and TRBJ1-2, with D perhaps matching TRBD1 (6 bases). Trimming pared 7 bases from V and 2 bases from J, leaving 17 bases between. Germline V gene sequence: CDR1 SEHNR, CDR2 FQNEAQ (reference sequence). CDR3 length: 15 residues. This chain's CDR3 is CASTPRTDPNYGYTF. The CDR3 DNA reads TGTGCCAGCACCCCAAGGACAGACCCAAACTATGGCTACACCTTC. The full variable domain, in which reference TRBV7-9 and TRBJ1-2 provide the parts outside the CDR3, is DTGVSQNPRHKITKRGQNVTFRCDPISEHNRLYWYRQTLGQGPEFLTYFQNEAQLEKSRLLSDRFSAERPKGSFSTLEIQRTEQGDSAMYLCASTPRTDPNYGYTFGSGTRLTVV.

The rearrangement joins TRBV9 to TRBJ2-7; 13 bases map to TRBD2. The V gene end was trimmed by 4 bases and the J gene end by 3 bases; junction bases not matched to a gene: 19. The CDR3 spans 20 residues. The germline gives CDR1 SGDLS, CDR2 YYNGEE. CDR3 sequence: CASSPIPGQLAGGGDYEQYF. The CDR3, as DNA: TGTGCCAGCAGCCCCATTCCTGGGCAACTAGCGGGAGGGGGGGACTACGAGCAGTACTTC.

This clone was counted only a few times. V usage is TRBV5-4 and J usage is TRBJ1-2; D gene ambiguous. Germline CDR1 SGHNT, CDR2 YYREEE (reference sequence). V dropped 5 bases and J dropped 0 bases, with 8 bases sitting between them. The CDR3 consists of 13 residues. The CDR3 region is CASSSPPNYGYTF. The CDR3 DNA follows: TGTGCCAGCAGTAGCCCACCTAACTATGGCTACACCTTC.

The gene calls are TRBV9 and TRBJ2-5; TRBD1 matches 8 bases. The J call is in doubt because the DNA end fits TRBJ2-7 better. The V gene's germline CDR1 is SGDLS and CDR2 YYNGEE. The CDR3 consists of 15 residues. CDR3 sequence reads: CASSPTGAISYEQYF. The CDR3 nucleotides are TGTGCCAGCAGCCCGACAGGGGCTATCTCCTACGAGCAGTACTTC.

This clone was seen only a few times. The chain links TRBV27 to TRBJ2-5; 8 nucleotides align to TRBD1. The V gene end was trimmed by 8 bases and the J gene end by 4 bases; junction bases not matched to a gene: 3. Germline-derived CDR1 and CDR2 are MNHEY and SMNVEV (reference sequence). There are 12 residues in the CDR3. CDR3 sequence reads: CASHGQGETQYF. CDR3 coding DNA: TGTGCCAGCCACGGACAGGGAGAGACCCAGTACTTC.

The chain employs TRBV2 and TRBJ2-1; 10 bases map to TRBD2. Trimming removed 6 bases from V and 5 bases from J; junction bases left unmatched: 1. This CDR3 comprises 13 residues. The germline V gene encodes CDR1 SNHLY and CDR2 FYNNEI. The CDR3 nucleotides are TGTGCCAGCAGCGGACTAGCGGACAATGAGCAGTTCTTC. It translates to CASSGLADNEQFF.